Following are 29 T cell receptor beta chains from one sample sequenced in a study of OX40 agonist ivuxolimab in advanced cancers. The data were produced by immunoSEQ multiplex PCR, yet TCRdb's version contains in-frame clones alone and is incomplete. The sample yields about 20,000 clones, roughly 82% seen once. The sample was CD4+ or CD8+ T cells sorted from blood, taken in a trial of the OX40 agonist ivuxolimab. These receptors were obtained from an adult with an advanced solid tumor such as melanoma, head and neck, liver or kidney cancer.

The chain employs TRBV5-1 and TRBJ2-5, with D possibly being TRBD1 (8 bases). Germline CDR1 and CDR2: SGHRS and YFSETQ. The ends were cut back, 4 bases at V and 0 bases at J, with 19 bases in the middle. The CDR3 has 17 residues. The CDR3 region has the DNA TGCGCCAGCAGCAGCGGGACAGGAGGGGTGTACCAAGAGACCCAGTACTTC. Protein sequence: CASSSGTGGVYQETQYF.

The chain couples TRBV7-9 to TRBJ2-5, with 7 bases aligning to TRBD1. With the DNA end fitting TRBJ2-7 better, the J assignment may be wrong. The CDR3 loop spans 15 amino acids. CDR1 and CDR2 (germline): SEHNR, FQNEAQ (reference sequence). The CDR3 region is CASSSTGTEIYEQYF. In DNA form, the CDR3 reads TGTGCCAGCAGCTCGACCGGGACAGAAATCTACGAGCAGTACTTC.

V and J are TRBV21-1 and TRBJ1-1; the table's D gene call, TRBD1, was not cross checked with the DNA. TRBV21-1 is described as a pseudogene. CDR3 length equals 16 residues. This CDR3 reads CASSRPGGAGVTEAFF. For the CDR3, the DNA is TGTGCCAGCAGCCGACCAGGGGGCGCAGGAGTCACTGAAGCTTTCTTT.

V is TRBV7-6 and J is TRBJ2-1; 10 bases are a match to TRBD1. The CDR3 runs to 14 residues. Looked up from germline, CDR1 is SGHVS and CDR2 is FNYEAQ. With V trimmed by 4 bases and J by 4 bases, 1 base remained unmatched. The CDR3 loop is CASSWTGGYNEQFF. Here the CDR3 DNA reads TGTGCCAGCAGCTGGACAGGGGGGTACAATGAGCAGTTCTTC.

This sequence joins TRBV6-4 and TRBJ1-1; D possibly corresponds to TRBD1 (6 bases). Germline CDR1 reads MRHNA; CDR2 reads SNTAGT. Trimming cost V 6 bases and J 1 base, with 15 bases left between them. The CDR3 covers 15 residues. The CDR3 sequence is CASREDGTPNTEAFF. The CDR3 DNA sequence: TGTGCCAGCAGGGAGGACGGGACACCGAACACTGAAGCTTTCTTT.

The rearrangement uses TRBV9 and TRBJ2-7; D unresolved. The length of the CDR3 is 14 residues. Germline CDR1 SGDLS, CDR2 YYNGEE. V was trimmed by 0 bases and J by 5 bases, leaving 12 bases between them. Written as DNA, the CDR3 is TGTGCCAGCAGCGTAGGCCACCCTAGGGACGAGCAGTACTTC. Residues: CASSVGHPRDEQYF.

The chain carries TRBV7-6 and TRBJ1-2, with TRBD1 identical over 11 bases. In germline, CDR1 is SGHVS, CDR2 FNYEAQ. The V gene end was trimmed by 3 bases and the J gene end by 6 bases; junction bases not matched to a gene: 9. The CDR3 sequence is 16 residues long. The CDR3 sequence: CASSFGTGGVYNGYTF. In DNA, the CDR3 is TGTGCCAGCAGCTTTGGGACAGGGGGTGTGTATAATGGCTACACCTTC.

The chain combines TRBV7-8 with TRBJ2-5, with D unresolved. The length of the CDR3 is 13 residues. V lost 3 bases to trimming and J lost 1 base, with 6 bases between them. Germline assignment: CDR1 SGHVS and CDR2 FQNEAQ. CDR3 residues: CASSLGSQETQYF. CDR3 sequence (DNA): TGTGCCAGCAGCTTGGGCTCCCAAGAGACCCAGTACTTC.

This clone was seen more than once but under ten times. The V gene is TRBV7-9, the J gene TRBJ1-1; D call uncertain. The CDR3 extends over 12 amino acids. In germline, CDR1 is SEHNR, CDR2 FQNEAQ (reference sequence). Trimming removed 5 bases from V and 6 bases from J, with 10 bases in between. The CDR3 DNA reads as TGTGCCAGCAGCCACGACTCGGCTGAAGCTTTCTTT. Translating gives CASSHDSAEAFF.

The chain is built from TRBV12-5 and TRBJ2-3, with D unresolved. The V end was cut by 5 bases, the J end by 2 bases, with 11 bases between. CDR1 and CDR2 from the germline V gene are LGHNT and FRNRAP. CDR3 length equals 14 residues. The CDR3 DNA follows: TGTGCTAGTGGTCCCCCCCCGTACACAGATACGCAGTATTTT. Protein sequence: CASGPPPYTDTQYF.

The chain has TRBV27 and TRBJ2-7; 10 bases are a match to TRBD1. Germline-derived CDR1 and CDR2 are MNHEY and SMNVEV (reference sequence). CDR3 length equals 14 residues. V lost 2 bases to trimming and J lost 7 bases; unmatched junction nucleotides: 5. CDR3 bases: TGTGCCAGCAGTTTAGGGACAGGGGCTCGGGAGCAGTACTTC. Its protein product is CASSLGTGAREQYF.

The chain joins TRBV2 to TRBJ2-5; the D is unclear. V was shortened by 3 bases and J by 4 bases, with 12 bases between the two germline ends. The CDR3 totals 14 residues. CDR1 is SNHLY and CDR2 is FYNNEI in the germline V gene. The CDR3 DNA reads TGTGCCAGCAGTGACCTATCTACCTTAGAGACCCAGTACTTC. It encodes CASSDLSTLETQYF.

V usage is TRBV6-6 and J usage is TRBJ2-1; TRBD2 agrees at 7 bases. The CDR3 spans 12 residues. The germline gives CDR1 MNHNY, CDR2 SVGAGI (reference sequence). The junction had 1 base not matched to a gene; V was cut back by 4 bases and J by 7 bases. The CDR3 DNA reads TGTGCCAGCAGTTGGGGGGGGAATGAGCAGTTCTTC. This encodes CASSWGGNEQFF.

As regards this clone: A much larger clone sits a single nucleotide away, making a read error possible. Other DNA sequences from this sample encode an identical CDR3 as well. This chain links TRBV7-9 with TRBJ2-7; tentatively, D is TRBD2 (6 bases). This CDR3 contains 16 residues. The V end was cut by 5 bases, the J end by 7 bases, with 24 bases between. Germline V gene data show CDR1 as SEHNR and CDR2 as FQNEAQ (reference sequence). The CDR3 protein is CASSTTGTGDSREQYF. The CDR3 coding sequence is TGTGCCAGCAGCACAACCGGGACGGGGGATTCGAGGGAGCAGTACTTC.

The J gene is TRBJ2-5, the V gene TRBV2, with 10 nucleotides matching TRBD2. V was clipped by 5 bases and J by 2 bases; unmatched bases: 8. This CDR3 has 16 amino acids. The V gene's germline CDR1 is SNHLY and CDR2 FYNNEI. The chain's CDR3 is CASSSARTSGQETQYF. CDR3 bases: TGTGCCAGCAGTTCGGCCCGGACTAGCGGTCAAGAGACCCAGTACTTC.

This clone occurred a few times. The V call is TRBV4-1, the J call TRBJ1-6; D unresolved. Germline-derived CDR1 and CDR2 are MGHRA and YSYEKL. V shed 3 bases and J shed 7 bases, with 10 bases lying between them. The CDR3 has 14 residues. The CDR3 sequence: CASSQWRANSPLHF. In nucleotides, the CDR3 is TGCGCCAGCAGCCAGTGGAGGGCAAATTCACCCCTCCACTTT.

This chain joins TRBV7-6 and TRBJ1-5; no definite D call. With 5 bases removed from V and 3 bases from J, the gap between germline ends came to 14 bases. Germline CDR1 and CDR2: SGHVS and FNYEAQ. The CDR3 extends over 15 amino acids. The CDR3 region is CASSPGSRLNQPQHF. The CDR3 region has the DNA TGTGCCAGCAGCCCCGGGAGCAGACTCAATCAGCCCCAGCATTTT.

The chain is built from TRBV6-5 and TRBJ2-7, with a weak D call TRBD1 (5 bases). In germline, CDR1 is MNHEY, CDR2 SVGAGI. Trimming removed 5 bases at V and 5 bases at J, with 13 bases between. CDR3 length equals 13 residues. The chain's CDR3 is CASSPRAVHEQYF. For the CDR3, the DNA is TGTGCCAGCAGTCCCAGGGCGGTCCACGAGCAGTACTTC.

V and J are TRBV9 and TRBJ1-5; TRBD1 is a possible D gene (6 bases). The germline V gene has CDR1 SGDLS and CDR2 YYNGEE. This CDR3 contains 15 residues. Trimming stripped 0 bases from V and 0 bases from J, with 7 bases between. Written as DNA, the CDR3 is TGTGCCAGCAGCGTAGAGGGGGATAGCAATCAGCCCCAGCATTTT. It yields the protein CASSVEGDSNQPQHF.

The chain has TRBV4-1 and TRBJ1-5; 7 bases agree with TRBD1. Looked up from germline, CDR1 is MGHRA and CDR2 is YSYEKL. Trimming at V came to 3 bases and at J to 3 bases, leaving 5 bases not matched to a gene. This CDR3 has 15 amino acids. CDR3 in amino acids: CASSHPGQVNQPQHF. DNA of the CDR3: TGCGCCAGCAGCCACCCCGGACAGGTCAATCAGCCCCAGCATTTT.

This clone is a singleton in its sample. V and J are TRBV6-5 and TRBJ1-2, with unresolved D. With 6 bases removed from V and 2 bases from J, the gap between germline ends came to 4 bases. There are 11 residues in the CDR3. Germline-derived CDR1 and CDR2 are MNHEY and SVGAGI. This CDR3 reads CASRNNYGYTF. The CDR3 DNA reads as TGTGCCAGCAGGAACAACTATGGCTACACCTTC.

This clone was counted once. The gene calls are TRBV27 and TRBJ2-1; 9 positions match TRBD1. V shed 7 bases and J 8 bases; nucleotides not matched to a gene: 6. The V gene's germline CDR1 is MNHEY and CDR2 SMNVEV (reference sequence). This CDR3 has 13 residues. The CDR3 reads CASTPGQGYEQFF. The CDR3 bases are TGTGCCAGCACCCCGGGACAGGGCTATGAGCAGTTCTTC.

CDR3 DNA sequence: TGCGCCAGCAGCCATGAACAGAATCAGCCCCAGCATTTT. This translates into CASSHEQNQPQHF. This chain connects TRBV4-1 to TRBJ1-5; D is unresolved. V was shortened by 3 bases and J by 4 bases, with 7 bases between the two germline ends. The germline V gene encodes CDR1 MGHRA and CDR2 YSYEKL. This CDR3 has 13 amino acids.

This clone has just a few counts. The rearrangement links TRBV6-1 to TRBJ2-3, with 7 positions matching TRBD1. V lost 8 bases, J lost 4 bases, and 6 bases stayed unmatched. Germline CDR1 MNHNS, CDR2 SASEGT. The CDR3 spans 13 residues. The CDR3 spells CASGTVRADTQYF. The CDR3 region has the DNA TGTGCCAGCGGGACAGTAAGGGCAGATACGCAGTATTTT.

The chain uses TRBV6-5 and TRBJ2-7, with TRBD2 identical over 9 bases. Germline lookup yields CDR1 MNHEY and CDR2 SVGAGI. This CDR3 is 14 amino acids long. J gave up 4 bases and V 6 bases, and 7 bases lay outside the gene matches. CDR3 DNA: TGTGCCAGCAGGGAGCGGGGGGCCCTATACGAGCAGTACTTC. Protein sequence: CASRERGALYEQYF.

The chain uses TRBV9 and TRBJ1-2; D perhaps matches TRBD1 (6 bases). Trimming removed 4 bases from V and 5 bases from J, with 21 bases in between. The CDR3 is 16 amino acids. Germline V gene lookup returns CDR1 SGDLS and CDR2 YYNGEE. This chain's CDR3 is CASSPRGGPSGYGYTF. DNA of the CDR3: TGTGCCAGCAGCCCTCGGGGGGGGCCCTCGGGGTATGGCTACACCTTC.

This chain connects TRBV6-5 to TRBJ1-1; D ambiguous. This CDR3 is 14 amino acids long. CDR1 is MNHEY and CDR2 is SVGAGI in the germline V gene. Trimming cost V 4 bases and J 1 base, with 10 bases left between them. CDR3 sequence: CASSSTRPNTEAFF. CDR3 coding DNA: TGTGCCAGCAGTTCGACAAGGCCGAACACTGAAGCTTTCTTT.

This clone was counted between two and nine times. The chain combines TRBV10-3 with TRBJ1-1; the match to TRBD1 covers 9 bases. The CDR3 covers 17 residues. The germline CDR1 and CDR2 sequences are ENHRY and SYGVKD. V shed 0 bases, J shed 4 bases, and the junction held 9 bases outside the gene matches. The CDR3 DNA is TGTGCCATCAGTGAGTCGGGGACAGGGCTGGGTAGCACTGAAGCTTTCTTT. As protein: CAISESGTGLGSTEAFF.

This clone showed up just a few times. The J gene is TRBJ1-2, the V gene TRBV19; D not certain. The V end was cut by 6 bases, the J end by 6 bases, with 20 bases between. This CDR3 is built from 15 residues. Germline CDR1 is LNHDA and CDR2 is SQIVND (reference sequence). In DNA form, the CDR3 reads TGTGCCAGTAGCTCGCTTCACGAGCCAGGCCATGGCTACACCTTC. It codes for CASSSLHEPGHGYTF.